This passage covers 21 T cell receptor beta chains from one sample sequenced in a study of beta chain features in type 1 diabetes. Overall study findings and caveats: Across all four CD4+ subsets, people with type 1 diabetes showed modestly shorter TCRB CDR3s.

The sequenced template was cDNA made from the entire isolated RNA. Here immunoSEQ multiplex PCR was the method, and the copy in TCRdb shows in-frame clones only, minus some. The table shows hundreds of thousands of clones, with under 13% occurring only once. These receptors have no identified antigens. Material for sequencing was naive CD4+ T cells from blood. The receptors here all came from a young man with type 1 diabetes.

This clone was picked up a small number of times. The V call is TRBV18, the J call TRBJ2-5; TRBD1 matches at 11 bases. With V trimmed by 5 bases and J by 4 bases, 6 bases remained unmatched. The CDR3 has 15 residues. Germline lookup yields CDR1 KGHSH and CDR2 LQKENI. The CDR3: CASSSGQGARETQYF. CDR3 sequence (DNA): TGTGCCAGCTCATCTGGACAGGGGGCACGAGAGACCCAGTACTTC.

V is TRBV28 and J is TRBJ1-1, with a possible D match to TRBD1 (5 bases). Deletions cut 6 bases from V and 10 bases from J, with 15 bases between. CDR3 size: 12 residues. The germline gives CDR1 MDHEN, CDR2 SYDVKM. The DNA for the CDR3 is TGTGCCAGCAGGGGCGGGGGTCAGAGAGCTTTCTTT. Translated: CASRGGGQRAFF.

This clone was detected only a few times. Other DNA sequences of this sample code for an identical CDR3. The V gene is TRBV9, the J gene TRBJ2-1; D perhaps matches TRBD2 (5 bases). The CDR3 runs to 15 residues. Germline assignment: CDR1 SGDLS and CDR2 YYNGEE. Trimming shortened V by 3 bases and J by 4 bases, and 14 bases separated the two germline ends. This chain's CDR3 is CASSAEGDSYNEQFF. The CDR3 bases are TGTGCCAGCAGCGCCGAGGGCGACTCATACAATGAGCAGTTCTTC.

In its sample, this clone was seen a few times. The chain joins TRBV6-6 to TRBJ1-2, with D unresolved. The CDR3 totals 14 residues. CDR1 MNHNY and CDR2 SVGAGI come from the germline V gene (reference sequence). V was clipped by 7 bases and J by 8 bases, with 20 bases between them. CDR3 DNA sequence: TGTGCCAGCATTTCTCCGGGTTTCCACCCCGGCTACACCTTC. Protein sequence: CASISPGFHPGYTF.

The gene calls are TRBV2 and TRBJ2-1; 8 nucleotides match TRBD1. The CDR3 runs 14 residues. Trimming at V came to 6 bases and at J to 4 bases, leaving 5 bases not matched to a gene. Germline CDR1 and CDR2: SNHLY and FYNNEI. CDR3 sequence reads: CASSRDRSYNEQFF. DNA for the CDR3: TGTGCCAGCAGCCGGGACAGGAGTTACAATGAGCAGTTCTTC.

The V gene is TRBV9, the J gene TRBJ2-1; 10 nucleotides match TRBD2. This CDR3 spans 16 amino acids. J was trimmed by 10 bases and V by 0 bases; bases with no gene match: 10. Germline assignment: CDR1 SGDLS and CDR2 YYNGEE. CDR3 DNA: TGTGCCAGCAGCGTAGGCTGGAGCGGGGGGGCCTACGAGCAGTTCTTC. It translates to CASSVGWSGGAYEQFF.

This clone occurred a few times. The chain links TRBV23-1 to TRBJ2-7; 10 bases are a match to TRBD1. Being an ORF, TRBV23-1 has a function that is uncertain. V lost 2 bases, J lost 0 bases, and 10 bases stayed unmatched. CDR3 length: 18 amino acids. For the CDR3, the DNA is TGCGCCAGCAGTCAAGGGACAGGGGTTTTCCTAGTCTCCTACGAGCAGTACTTC. Translating gives CASSQGTGVFLVSYEQYF.

V and J are TRBV4-1 and TRBJ1-2; D is unresolved. The CDR3 sequence is 14 residues long. Germline assignment: CDR1 MGHRA and CDR2 YSYEKL. The V end was cut by 1 base, the J end by 8 bases, with 14 bases between. This CDR3 reads CASSQGWLSPGYTF. The CDR3 nucleotides read TGCGCCAGCAGCCAAGGATGGTTAAGCCCGGGCTACACCTTC.

This clone was counted a few times. The V gene is TRBV5-1, the J gene TRBJ1-5; no definite D call. The germline gives CDR1 SGHRS, CDR2 YFSETQ. The CDR3 is 15 amino acids. Trimming removed 0 bases at V and 4 bases at J, with 11 bases between. DNA of the CDR3: TGCGCCAGCAGCTTGGCGGGAATATCAAATCAGCCCCAGCATTTT. Translating it yields CASSLAGISNQPQHF.

The chain recombines TRBV9 with TRBJ2-1; TRBD2 matches 8 bases. CDR3 size: 15 residues. V shed 3 bases and J 1 base; nucleotides not matched to a gene: 3. Germline V lookup: CDR1 SGDLS, CDR2 YYNGEE. The CDR3 reads CASSATSGSYNEQFF. The DNA of the CDR3 is TGTGCCAGCAGCGCAACTAGCGGATCCTACAATGAGCAGTTCTTC.

CDR3 bases: TGTGCCAGCAGCTTACCCGGGGACACCATATATTTT. Translated: CASSLPGDTIYF. The chain has TRBV5-6 and TRBJ1-3; D not certain. Deletions cut 2 bases from V and 8 bases from J, with 8 bases between. CDR1 is SGHDT and CDR2 is YYEEEE in the germline V gene. The CDR3 is made up of 12 amino acids. The full variable domain, completed using reference TRBV5-6 and TRBJ1-3, is DAGVTQSPTHLIKTRGQQVTLRCSPKSGHDTVSWYQQALGQGPQFIFQYYEEEERQRGNFPDRFSGHQFPNYSSELNVNALLLGDSALYLCASSLPGDTIYFGEGSWLTVV.

This sequence joins TRBV28 and TRBJ1-2; no definite D call. The germline V gene encodes CDR1 MDHEN and CDR2 SYDVKM. Trimming removed 3 bases at V and 0 bases at J, with 8 bases between. The CDR3 is 14 residues long. The chain's CDR3 is CASSFPGSNYGYTF. CDR3 sequence (DNA): TGTGCCAGCAGTTTTCCAGGTTCTAACTATGGCTACACCTTC.

This clone has only a few counts. V gene TRBV18 combines with J gene TRBJ1-6; perhaps TRBD1 as D (5 bases). CDR1 and CDR2 from the germline V gene are KGHSH and LQKENI. Deletions cut 6 bases from V and 8 bases from J, with 23 bases between. This CDR3 contains 17 residues. CDR3 amino acids: CASSLQIGDYGDSPLHF. The CDR3 bases are TGTGCCAGCTCCCTACAAATCGGGGACTACGGGGATTCACCCCTCCACTTT.

The chain carries TRBV4-2 and TRBJ2-7; possibly TRBD2 for D (5 bases). CDR3 size: 18 residues. In germline, CDR1 is LGHNA, CDR2 YNFKEQ. V gave up 1 base and J gave up 0 bases, with 19 bases separating them. CDR3 amino acids: CASSQGTRGADLSYEQYF. DNA for the CDR3: TGTGCCAGCAGCCAAGGTACTCGGGGAGCGGACCTCTCCTACGAGCAGTACTTC.

The chain employs TRBV6-1 and TRBJ1-5; tentative D call: TRBD1 (6 bases). Germline V CDR1 and CDR2: MNHNS, SASEGT. CDR3 size: 15 residues. With 1 base removed from V and 6 bases from J, the gap between germline ends came to 13 bases. The CDR3 nucleotides read TGTGCCAGCAGTGAAGGCCAGGGGAACGGTCAGCCCCAGCATTTT. Amino acid sequence: CASSEGQGNGQPQHF.

This clone was seen a handful of times. The chain is built from TRBV5-1 and TRBJ2-3; D remains ambiguous. This CDR3 has 17 residues. V was trimmed by 0 bases and J by 0 bases, leaving 14 bases between them. Germline assignment: CDR1 SGHRS and CDR2 YFSETQ. This CDR3 is CASSLGMSAYSTDTQYF. CDR3 in DNA: TGCGCCAGCAGCTTGGGTATGTCTGCCTATAGCACAGATACGCAGTATTTT.

The chain joins TRBV6-1 to TRBJ1-6; 9 nucleotides line up with TRBD1. V dropped 6 bases and J dropped 7; count of bases not matched to a gene: 4. Germline V gives CDR1 MNHNS, CDR2 SASEGT. The CDR3 has 14 residues. The CDR3 region is CASRPDRGNSPLHF. CDR3 in DNA: TGTGCCAGCAGGCCCGACAGGGGGAATTCACCCCTCCACTTT.

A few counts support this clone. The chain carries TRBV7-2 and TRBJ2-3; 7 bases align to TRBD1. In germline, CDR1 is SGHTA, CDR2 FQGNSA. This CDR3 spans 14 amino acids. V was pared by 5 bases and J by 7 bases, with 9 bases of the junction left unmatched. Written as DNA, the CDR3 is TGTGCCAGCAGCCCAGACAGGGTACGGAATACGCAGTATTTT. Amino acid sequence: CASSPDRVRNTQYF.

This clone was seen a few times. V usage is TRBV4-2 and J usage is TRBJ2-5; D is possibly TRBD2 (6 bases). The CDR3 spans 12 residues. With 2 bases removed from V and 5 bases from J, the gap between germline ends came to 6 bases. Germline CDR1 LGHNA, CDR2 YNFKEQ. CDR3 amino acids: CASSQRGETQYF. The CDR3 nucleotides are TGTGCCAGCAGCCAACGGGGGGAGACCCAGTACTTC.

The chain carries TRBV4-2 and TRBJ2-1; D is perhaps TRBD2 (5 bases). Germline V lookup: CDR1 LGHNA, CDR2 YNFKEQ. V was clipped by 0 bases and J by 13 bases, with 13 bases between them. The CDR3 has 13 residues. The CDR3 nucleotides are TGTGCCAGCAGCCAAGACCCCAGCGGTTCACAGTTCTTC. Encoded protein: CASSQDPSGSQFF.

This chain joins TRBV4-2 and TRBJ2-5, with a tentative D call TRBD2 (5 bases). CDR3 length: 15 residues. Germline V CDR1 and CDR2: LGHNA, YNFKEQ. Trimming left V 3 bases short and J 5 bases short, with 16 bases between. The CDR3 sequence: CASSQGSTQAETQYF. Here the CDR3 DNA reads TGTGCCAGCAGCCAGGGGAGTACCCAGGCTGAGACCCAGTACTTC.